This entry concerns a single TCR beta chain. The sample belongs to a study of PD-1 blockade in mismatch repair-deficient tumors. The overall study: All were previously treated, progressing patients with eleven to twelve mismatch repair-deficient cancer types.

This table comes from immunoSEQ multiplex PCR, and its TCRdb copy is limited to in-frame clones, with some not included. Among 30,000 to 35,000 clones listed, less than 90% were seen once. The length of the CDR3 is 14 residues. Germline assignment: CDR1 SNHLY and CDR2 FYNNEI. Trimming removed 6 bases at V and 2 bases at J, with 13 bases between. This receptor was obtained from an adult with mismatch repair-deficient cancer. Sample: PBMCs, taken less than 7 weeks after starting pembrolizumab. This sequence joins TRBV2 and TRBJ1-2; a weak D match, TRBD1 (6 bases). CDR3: CASSPYGQNYGYTF. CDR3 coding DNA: TGTGCCAGCAGCCCGTATGGACAGAACTATGGCTACACCTTC. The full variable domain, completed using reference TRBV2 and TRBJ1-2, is EPEVTQTPSHQVTQMGQEVILRCVPISNHLYFYWYRQILGQKVEFLVSFYNNEISEKSEIFDDQFSVERPDGSNFTLKIRSTKLEDSAMYFCASSPYGQNYGYTFGSGTRLTVV.